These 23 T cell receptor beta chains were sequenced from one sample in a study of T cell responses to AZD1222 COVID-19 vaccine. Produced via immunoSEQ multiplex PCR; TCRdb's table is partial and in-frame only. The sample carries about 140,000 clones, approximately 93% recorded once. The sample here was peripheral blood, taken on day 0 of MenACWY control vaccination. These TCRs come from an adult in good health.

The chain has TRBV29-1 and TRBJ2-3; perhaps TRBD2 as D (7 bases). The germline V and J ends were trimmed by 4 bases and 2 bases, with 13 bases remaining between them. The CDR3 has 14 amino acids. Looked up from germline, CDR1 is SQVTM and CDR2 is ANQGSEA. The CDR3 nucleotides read TGCAGCGTTGGGGGCGGGGGCGACACAGATACGCAGTATTTT. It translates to CSVGGGGDTDTQYF.

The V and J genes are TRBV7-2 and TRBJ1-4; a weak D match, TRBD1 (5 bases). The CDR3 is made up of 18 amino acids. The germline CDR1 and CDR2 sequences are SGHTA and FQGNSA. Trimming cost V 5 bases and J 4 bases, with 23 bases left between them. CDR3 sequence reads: CASSPYRSPPRINEKLFF. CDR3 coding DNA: TGTGCCAGCAGCCCCTACAGGTCCCCACCCAGGATTAATGAAAAACTGTTTTTT. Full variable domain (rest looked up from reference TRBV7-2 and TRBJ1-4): GAGVSQSPSNKVTEKGKDVELRCDPISGHTALYWYRQSLGQGLEFLIYFQGNSAPDKSGLPSDRFSAERTGGSVSTLTIQRTQQEDSAVYLCASSPYRSPPRINEKLFFGSGTQLSVL.

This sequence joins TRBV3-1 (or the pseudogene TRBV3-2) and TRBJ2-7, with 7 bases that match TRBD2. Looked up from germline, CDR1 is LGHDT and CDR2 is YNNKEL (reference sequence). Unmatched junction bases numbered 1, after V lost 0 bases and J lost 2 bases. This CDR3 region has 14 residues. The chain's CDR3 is CASSQEGLAYEQYF. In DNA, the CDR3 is TGTGCCAGCAGCCAAGAAGGACTAGCCTACGAGCAGTACTTC.

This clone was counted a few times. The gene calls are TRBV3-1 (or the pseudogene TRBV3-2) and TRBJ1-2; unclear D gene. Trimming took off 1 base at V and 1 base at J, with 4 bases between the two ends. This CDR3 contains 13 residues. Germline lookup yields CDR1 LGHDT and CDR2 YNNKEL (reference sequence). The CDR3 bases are TGTGCCAGCAGCCAAGGTTATAACTATGGCTACACCTTC. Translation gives CASSQGYNYGYTF.

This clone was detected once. CDR3 DNA: TGTGCCAGCAGTTGGGACCCCACGGAGCCTCAAGGGGGCTACACCTTC. This sequence encodes CASSWDPTEPQGGYTF. V usage is TRBV6-2 or TRBV6-3 and J usage is TRBJ1-2, with a tentative D call TRBD1 (5 bases). CDR3 size: 16 residues. V lost 4 bases and J 8 bases, leaving 23 bases between the germline ends. Germline CDR1 is MNHEY and CDR2 is SVGEGT.

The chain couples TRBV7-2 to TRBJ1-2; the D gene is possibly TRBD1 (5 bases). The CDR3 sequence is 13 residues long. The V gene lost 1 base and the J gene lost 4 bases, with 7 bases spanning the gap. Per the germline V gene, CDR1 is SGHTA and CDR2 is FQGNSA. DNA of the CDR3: TGTGCCAGCAGCTTAGGACAGTTCTATGGCTACACCTTC. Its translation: CASSLGQFYGYTF.

The CDR3 reads CASSLGTANNSPLHF. The CDR3 DNA is TGCGCCAGCAGCTTGGGGACAGCAAATAATTCACCCCTCCACTTT. The chain couples TRBV5-1 to TRBJ1-6; a weak D match, TRBD1 (6 bases). With 0 bases removed from V and 5 bases from J, the gap between germline ends came to 9 bases. This CDR3 contains 15 residues. Germline V CDR1 and CDR2: SGHRS, YFSETQ.

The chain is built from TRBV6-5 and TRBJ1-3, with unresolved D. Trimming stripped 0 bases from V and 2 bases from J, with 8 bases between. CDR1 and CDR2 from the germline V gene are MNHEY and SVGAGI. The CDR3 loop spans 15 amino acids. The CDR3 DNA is TGTGCCAGCAGTTACTCCAACAACGCTGGAAACACCATATATTTT. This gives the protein CASSYSNNAGNTIYF.

The CDR3 nucleotides are TGCGCCAGCAGTGAGAAGGGGTACTATGGCTACACCTTC. This translates into CASSEKGYYGYTF. The genes are TRBV10-2 and TRBJ1-2, with D tentatively TRBD1 (5 bases). The CDR3 runs to 13 residues. Germline-derived CDR1 and CDR2 are WSHSY and SAAADI. With 2 bases removed from V and 3 bases from J, the gap between germline ends came to 7 bases.

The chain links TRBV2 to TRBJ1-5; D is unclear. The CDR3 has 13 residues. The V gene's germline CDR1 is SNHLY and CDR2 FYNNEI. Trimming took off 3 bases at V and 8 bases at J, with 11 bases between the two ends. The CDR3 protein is CASSEEVAKPQHF. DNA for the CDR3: TGTGCCAGCAGTGAGGAGGTGGCGAAGCCCCAGCATTTT.

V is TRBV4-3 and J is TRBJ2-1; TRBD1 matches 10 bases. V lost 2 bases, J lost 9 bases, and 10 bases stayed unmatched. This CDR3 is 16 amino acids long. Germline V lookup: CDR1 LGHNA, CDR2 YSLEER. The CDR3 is CASSQLTGGFDSEQFF. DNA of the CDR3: TGCGCCAGCAGCCAACTGACAGGGGGCTTCGACAGTGAGCAGTTCTTC.

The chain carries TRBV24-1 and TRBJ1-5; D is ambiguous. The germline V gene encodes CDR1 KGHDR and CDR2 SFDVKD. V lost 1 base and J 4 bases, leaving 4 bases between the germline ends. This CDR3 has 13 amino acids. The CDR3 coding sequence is TGTGCCACCAGTGATTTTAGTAATCAGCCCCAGCATTTT. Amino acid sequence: CATSDFSNQPQHF.

The CDR3 DNA follows: TGTGCCACCACGGACCCCGCAGCTGGCACTGAAGCTTTCTTT. Residues: CATTDPAAGTEAFF. The chain carries TRBV19 and TRBJ1-1, with D unresolved. Germline-derived CDR1 and CDR2 are LNHDA and SQIVND (reference sequence). The length of the CDR3 is 14 residues. The V end was cut by 10 bases, the J end by 4 bases, with 19 bases between. Filled out from reference TRBV19 and TRBJ1-1, the complete variable domain reads DGGITQSPKYLFRKEGQNVTLSCEQNLNHDAMYWYRQDPGQGLRLIYYSQIVNDFQKGDIAEGYSVSREKKESFPLTVTSAQKNPTAFYLCATTDPAAGTEAFFGQGTRLTVV.

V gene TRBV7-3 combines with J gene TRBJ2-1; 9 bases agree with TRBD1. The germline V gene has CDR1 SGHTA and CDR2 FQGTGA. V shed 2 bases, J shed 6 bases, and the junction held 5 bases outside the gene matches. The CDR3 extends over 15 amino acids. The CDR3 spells CASSLDGTGINEQFF. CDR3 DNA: TGTGCCAGCAGCTTAGACGGGACAGGGATCAATGAGCAGTTCTTC.

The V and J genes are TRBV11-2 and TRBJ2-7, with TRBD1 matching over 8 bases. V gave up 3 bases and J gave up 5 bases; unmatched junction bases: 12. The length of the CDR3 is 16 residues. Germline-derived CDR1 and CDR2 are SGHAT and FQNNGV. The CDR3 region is CASSFGGTGPLDEQYF. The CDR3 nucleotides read TGTGCCAGCAGCTTTGGGGGGACAGGTCCCCTCGACGAGCAGTACTTC.

DNA of the CDR3: TGTGCCACCAGTGATGGCCAGGGGGCGAGAGGCTACACCTTC. Its protein product is CATSDGQGARGYTF. The chain employs TRBV24-1 and TRBJ1-2, with 8 positions matching TRBD1. J lost 8 bases, V lost 3 bases, and 7 bases had no gene match. There are 14 residues in the CDR3. Germline V gives CDR1 KGHDR, CDR2 SFDVKD.

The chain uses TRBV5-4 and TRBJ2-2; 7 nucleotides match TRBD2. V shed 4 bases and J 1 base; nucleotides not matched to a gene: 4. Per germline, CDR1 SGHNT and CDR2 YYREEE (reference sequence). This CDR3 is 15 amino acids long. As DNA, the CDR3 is TGTGCCAGCAGCCCGGGGGGATTGAACACCGGGGAGCTGTTTTTT. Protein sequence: CASSPGGLNTGELFF.

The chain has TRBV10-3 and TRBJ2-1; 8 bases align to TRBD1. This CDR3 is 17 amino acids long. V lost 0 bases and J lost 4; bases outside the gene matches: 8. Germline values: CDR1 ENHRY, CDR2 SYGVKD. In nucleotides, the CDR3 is TGTGCCATCAGTGAGTCCCCGGGACAGGCTAATTACAATGAGCAGTTCTTC. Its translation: CAISESPGQANYNEQFF.

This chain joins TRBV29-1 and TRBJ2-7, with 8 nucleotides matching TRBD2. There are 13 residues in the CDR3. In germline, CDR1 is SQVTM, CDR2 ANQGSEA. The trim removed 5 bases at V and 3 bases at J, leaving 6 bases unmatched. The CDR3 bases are TGCAGCGTTCGGGGGCTAGCGGGCTACGAGCAGTACTTC. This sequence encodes CSVRGLAGYEQYF.

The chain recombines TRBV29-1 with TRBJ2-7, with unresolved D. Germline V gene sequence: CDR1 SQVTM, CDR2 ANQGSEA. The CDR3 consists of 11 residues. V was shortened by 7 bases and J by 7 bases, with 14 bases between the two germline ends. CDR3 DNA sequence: TGCAGCGGGATAATCGGGTGGGAGCAGTACTTC. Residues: CSGIIGWEQYF.

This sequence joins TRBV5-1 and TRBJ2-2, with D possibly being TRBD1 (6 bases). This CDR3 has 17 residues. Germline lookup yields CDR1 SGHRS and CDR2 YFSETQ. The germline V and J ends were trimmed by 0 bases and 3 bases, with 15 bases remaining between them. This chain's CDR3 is CASSLVPQGLDTGELFF. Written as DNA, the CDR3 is TGCGCCAGCAGCTTGGTGCCACAGGGCCTTGACACCGGGGAGCTGTTTTTT.

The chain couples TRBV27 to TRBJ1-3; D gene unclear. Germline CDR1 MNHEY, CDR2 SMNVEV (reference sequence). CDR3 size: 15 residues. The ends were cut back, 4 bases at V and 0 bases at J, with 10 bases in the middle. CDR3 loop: CASSSHISSGNTIYF. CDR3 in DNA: TGTGCCAGCAGTTCGCACATATCCTCTGGAAACACCATATATTTT.

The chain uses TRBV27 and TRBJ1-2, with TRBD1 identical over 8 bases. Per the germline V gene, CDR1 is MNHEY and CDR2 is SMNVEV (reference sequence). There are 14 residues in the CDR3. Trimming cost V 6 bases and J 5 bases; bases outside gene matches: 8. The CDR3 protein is CASSIADRGYGYTF. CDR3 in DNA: TGTGCCAGCAGCATAGCCGACAGGGGTTATGGCTACACCTTC.